The rows below give T cell receptor beta chains drawn from one sample of a study of Ad26.COV2.S vaccination and SARS-CoV-2 variants. Here immunoSEQ multiplex PCR was the method, and the copy in TCRdb shows in-frame clones only, minus some. The repertoire has some 400,000 clones, approximately 90% of them found once; the top ten carry around 2%. The material was peripheral blood, obtained in a trial of Ad26.COV2.S vaccine versus placebo. All receptors derive from a person aged 18-65 years who received the Ad26.COV2.S COVID-19 vaccine or a placebo. The CDR3 runs from the conserved cysteine through the conserved F or W. A D gene is named only where the DNA matches it firmly. Clone size, where shown, is once, few, many, or a class for clones that have expanded.

d_gene: .; abundance: .; j_gene: TRBJ2-1; v_gene: TRBV27; CDR3nt: TGTGCCAGCAGCCCGTGGGTGGTCGGGACTGTGTCCTACAATGAGCAGTTCTTC; CDR3aa: CASSPWVVGTVSYNEQFF
d_gene: TRBD1; abundance: once; j_gene: TRBJ1-2; v_gene: TRBV6-6; CDR3nt: TGTGCCAGCAATTTACCAACAGGGGCCGGGATAAACACCTTC; CDR3aa: CASNLPTGAGINTF
d_gene: .; abundance: .; j_gene: TRBJ2-5; v_gene: TRBV5-6; CDR3nt: TGTGCCAGCAGCTTGCGGGGGTGGGAGACCCAGTACTTC; CDR3aa: CASSLRGWETQYF
d_gene: TRBD1; abundance: once; j_gene: TRBJ1-2; v_gene: TRBV28; CDR3nt: TGTGCCAGCAGTTCCGGGACAGGGGGCCTCTATGGCTACACCTTC; CDR3aa: CASSSGTGGLYGYTF
d_gene: .; abundance: .; j_gene: TRBJ1-5; v_gene: TRBV7-8; CDR3nt: TGTGCCAGCAGTAGGTTTGAGGCGGGCTCCAATCAGCCCCAGCATTTT; CDR3aa: CASSRFEAGSNQPQHF
d_gene: .; abundance: .; j_gene: TRBJ1-6; v_gene: TRBV9; CDR3nt: TGTGCCAGCAGCCCAGGGGTAGGGTCCTTGAATTCACCCCTCCACTTT; CDR3aa: CASSPGVGSLNSPLHF
d_gene: .; abundance: .; j_gene: TRBJ2-1; v_gene: TRBV27; CDR3nt: TGTGCCAGCAGTTTAGGCAGAAGCAATGAGCAGTTCTTC; CDR3aa: CASSLGRSNEQFF
d_gene: .; abundance: once; j_gene: TRBJ1-4; v_gene: TRBV28; CDR3nt: TGTGCCAGCAGCTATTACCGGGGTGCCAATGAAAAACTGTTTTTT; CDR3aa: CASSYYRGANEKLFF
d_gene: .; abundance: once; j_gene: TRBJ2-5; v_gene: TRBV5-1; CDR3nt: TGCGCCAGCAGCTTGGTGGCGGACCAAGAGACCCAGTACTTC; CDR3aa: CASSLVADQETQYF
d_gene: .; abundance: .; j_gene: TRBJ2-2; v_gene: TRBV12-3/TRBV12-4; CDR3nt: TGTGCCAGCATTCGGGTGGTCGGGGAGCTGTTTTTT; CDR3aa: CASIRVVGELFF
d_gene: .; abundance: .; j_gene: TRBJ1-6; v_gene: TRBV28; CDR3nt: TGTGCCAGTCGGAGGGGGGCTAATGTTAATTCACCCCTCCACTTT; CDR3aa: CASRRGANVNSPLHF
d_gene: TRBD1; abundance: .; j_gene: TRBJ1-5; v_gene: TRBV11-2; CDR3nt: TGTGCCAGCAGCTTGGGGGGACAGGGTGGTCAGCCCCAGCATTTT; CDR3aa: CASSLGGQGGQPQHF
d_gene: TRBD1; abundance: .; j_gene: TRBJ2-5; v_gene: TRBV13; CDR3nt: TGTGCCAGCAGCTTTGGACAGGGGGAGACCCAGTACTTC; CDR3aa: CASSFGQGETQYF
d_gene: .; abundance: medium-sized; j_gene: TRBJ1-1; v_gene: TRBV18; CDR3nt: TGTGCCAGCTCACCAGTGGAGAACACTGAAGCTTTCTTT; CDR3aa: CASSPVENTEAFF
d_gene: .; abundance: .; j_gene: TRBJ1-4; v_gene: TRBV9; CDR3nt: TGTGCCAGCAGCGCCTTAGGCAGGGGCAGGGAAAAACTGTTTTTT; CDR3aa: CASSALGRGREKLFF
d_gene: TRBD1; abundance: few; j_gene: TRBJ2-2; v_gene: TRBV9; CDR3nt: TGTGCCAGCAGCGTAGCTACAGGGGGCAGACTGAACACCGGGGAGCTGTTTTTT; CDR3aa: CASSVATGGRLNTGELFF
d_gene: TRBD2; abundance: .; j_gene: TRBJ2-3; v_gene: TRBV27; CDR3nt: TGTGCCAGCAGTTTTAACGGACTAGCGGGTGACACAGATACGCAGTATTTT; CDR3aa: CASSFNGLAGDTDTQYF
d_gene: TRBD1; abundance: .; j_gene: TRBJ1-2; v_gene: TRBV11-3; CDR3nt: TGTGCCAGCAGCTTTAGGGGACAGGGCTATGGCTACACCTTC; CDR3aa: CASSFRGQGYGYTF
d_gene: .; abundance: .; j_gene: TRBJ1-4; v_gene: TRBV3-1/TRBV3-2; CDR3nt: TGTGCCAGCAGCCAAGATTACCAAAGGGGCGAAAAACTGTTTTTT; CDR3aa: CASSQDYQRGEKLFF
d_gene: .; abundance: .; j_gene: TRBJ2-2; v_gene: TRBV3-1/TRBV3-2; CDR3nt: TGTGCCAGCAGCTCGATCGAACAGGTTTGTGGCGGGGAGCTGTTTTTT; CDR3aa: CASSSIEQVCGGELFF
d_gene: .; abundance: .; j_gene: TRBJ2-7; v_gene: TRBV15; CDR3nt: TGTGCCACCAGCGGCGGGGGCGTATACGAGCAGTACTTC; CDR3aa: CATSGGGVYEQYF
d_gene: .; abundance: .; j_gene: TRBJ2-2; v_gene: TRBV6-4; CDR3nt: TGTGCCAGCAGTTCCGGGACGGGCGACACCGGGGAGCTGTTTTTT; CDR3aa: CASSSGTGDTGELFF
d_gene: .; abundance: .; j_gene: TRBJ1-5; v_gene: TRBV30; CDR3nt: TGTGCCTGGACCTCGGGGGGAGGGCAGTTTCAGCCCCAGCATTTT; CDR3aa: CAWTSGGGQFQPQHF
d_gene: .; abundance: .; j_gene: TRBJ1-1; v_gene: TRBV7-2; CDR3nt: TGTGCCAGCAGCTTGAGGGCCTTGAACACTGAAGCTTTCTTT; CDR3aa: CASSLRALNTEAFF
d_gene: .; abundance: .; j_gene: TRBJ2-7; v_gene: TRBV30; CDR3nt: TGTGCCTGGAGTTCCATGGGGGAGCAGTACTTC; CDR3aa: CAWSSMGEQYF
d_gene: .; abundance: .; j_gene: TRBJ2-1; v_gene: TRBV29-1; CDR3nt: TGCAGCGGGACCTCCCCGGGCGATGAGCAGTTCTTC; CDR3aa: CSGTSPGDEQFF
d_gene: .; abundance: .; j_gene: TRBJ1-5; v_gene: TRBV30; CDR3nt: TGTGCCTGGAGTCTCGGACTTGGCAATCAGCCCCAGCATTTT; CDR3aa: CAWSLGLGNQPQHF
d_gene: TRBD2; abundance: .; j_gene: TRBJ2-7; v_gene: TRBV3-1/TRBV3-2; CDR3nt: TGTGCCAGCAGCACGACTAGCGGAACCTCCTACGAGCAGTACTTC; CDR3aa: CASSTTSGTSYEQYF
d_gene: .; abundance: .; j_gene: TRBJ2-3; v_gene: TRBV11-2; CDR3nt: TGTGCCAGCAGCTTAGGGGGCCAACCAACAGATACGCAGTATTTT; CDR3aa: CASSLGGQPTDTQYF
d_gene: .; abundance: .; j_gene: TRBJ2-3; v_gene: TRBV29-1; CDR3nt: TGCAGCGTTGACGGTTACAGCACAGATACGCAGTATTTT; CDR3aa: CSVDGYSTDTQYF
d_gene: TRBD2; abundance: once; j_gene: TRBJ2-3; v_gene: TRBV24-1; CDR3nt: TGTGCCACCAGCCGGAACCCGGGACTAGCGGGAGGAGGGGATACGCAGTATTTT; CDR3aa: CATSRNPGLAGGGDTQYF
d_gene: .; abundance: few; j_gene: TRBJ2-2; v_gene: TRBV6-2/TRBV6-3; CDR3nt: TGTGCCAGCAGTTACGTCCGGGGTGGTCATCAGGGCGGGGAGCTGTTTTTT; CDR3aa: CASSYVRGGHQGGELFF
d_gene: .; abundance: .; j_gene: TRBJ1-3; v_gene: TRBV15; CDR3nt: TGTGCCACCAGCAGAGGGGGAAACACCATATATTTT; CDR3aa: CATSRGGNTIYF
d_gene: .; abundance: .; j_gene: TRBJ2-5; v_gene: TRBV7-8; CDR3nt: TGTGCCAGCAGCTTAAACGACAGAACCTACAGGAGAGAGACCCAGTACTTC; CDR3aa: CASSLNDRTYRRETQYF
d_gene: .; abundance: .; j_gene: TRBJ2-3; v_gene: TRBV12-3/TRBV12-4; CDR3nt: TGTGCCAGCACTCAGGACGTTGATACGCAGTATTTT; CDR3aa: CASTQDVDTQYF
d_gene: .; abundance: .; j_gene: TRBJ2-4; v_gene: TRBV29-1; CDR3nt: TGCAGCGTTGGGCCCACCCGTCGGGACGTAAACATTCAGTACTTC; CDR3aa: CSVGPTRRDVNIQYF
d_gene: .; abundance: .; j_gene: TRBJ2-1; v_gene: TRBV3-1/TRBV3-2; CDR3nt: TGTGCCAGCAGCCAAGTTGGGGGGCACAATGAGCAGTTCTTC; CDR3aa: CASSQVGGHNEQFF
d_gene: .; abundance: .; j_gene: TRBJ1-6; v_gene: TRBV7-6; CDR3nt: TGTGCCAGCAGCTTAGAGGGCATGCCCAGCTCCTATAATTCACCCCTCCACTTT; CDR3aa: CASSLEGMPSSYNSPLHF
d_gene: .; abundance: .; j_gene: TRBJ1-1; v_gene: TRBV12-3/TRBV12-4; CDR3nt: TGTGCCAGCACCCGCGGGAACACTGAAGCTTTCTTT; CDR3aa: CASTRGNTEAFF
d_gene: TRBD1; abundance: .; j_gene: TRBJ1-1; v_gene: TRBV28; CDR3nt: TGTGCCAGCAGGATATTACCAGGACAGGGGGCGCGGACTGAAGCTTTCTTT; CDR3aa: CASRILPGQGARTEAFF
d_gene: .; abundance: .; j_gene: TRBJ2-1; v_gene: TRBV7-3; CDR3nt: TGTGCCAGCAGCCAGACTAGTGGCAATGAGCAGTTCTTC; CDR3aa: CASSQTSGNEQFF
d_gene: TRBD2; abundance: .; j_gene: TRBJ2-1; v_gene: TRBV15; CDR3nt: TGTGCCACCAGCAGAGGGAGTCGAGCTAGCGGAAACAATGAGCAGTTCTTC; CDR3aa: CATSRGSRASGNNEQFF
d_gene: TRBD2; abundance: .; j_gene: TRBJ2-3; v_gene: TRBV11-1; CDR3nt: TGTGCCAGCAGCTTAGCGAGGGGACGAGCGGGACGTGGAGCAGATACGCAGTATTTT; CDR3aa: CASSLARGRAGRGADTQYF
d_gene: .; abundance: .; j_gene: TRBJ1-2; v_gene: TRBV29-1; CDR3nt: TGCAGCGTTGGAGGGCAGGTCCAGGATAAAGGCTACACCTTC; CDR3aa: CSVGGQVQDKGYTF
d_gene: .; abundance: .; j_gene: TRBJ2-2; v_gene: TRBV28; CDR3nt: TGTGCCAGCAGCACACGATGGGGGGATGGGACCGGGGAGCTGTTTTTT; CDR3aa: CASSTRWGDGTGELFF